Presented here are 25 T cell receptor beta chains from one specimen sequenced in a study of T cells in localized non-small cell lung cancer. TCRdb's table, derived via immunoSEQ multiplex PCR, lists solely in-frame clones and lacks some. Among roughly 10,000 clones listed, 29% were seen once. The sample in question was lung tumor tissue, obtained before any cancer treatment. These TCRs come from a man aged 40-75 years with stage I lung adenocarcinoma.

The rearrangement joins TRBV9 to TRBJ2-7, with a tentative D call TRBD1 (5 bases). This CDR3 region has 15 residues. Germline V gene lookup returns CDR1 SGDLS and CDR2 YYNGEE. Trimming removed 4 bases from V and 3 bases from J, with 17 bases in between. The DNA of the CDR3 is TGTGCCAGCAGCTCGATTGGTACAGGTAACTACGAGCAGTACTTC. Protein sequence: CASSSIGTGNYEQYF.

This clone was observed a handful of times. This chain connects TRBV6-8 to TRBJ2-3; TRBD2 matches 10 bases. V shed 6 bases, J shed 4 bases, and the junction held 7 bases outside the gene matches. Germline V CDR1 and CDR2: MNHGY, SAAAGT. The CDR3 sequence is 15 residues long. CDR3 loop: CASSPRSGGADTQYF. The CDR3 DNA reads TGTGCCAGCAGCCCTCGGAGCGGGGGGGCAGATACGCAGTATTTT.

In its sample, this clone was seen a few times. The chain joins TRBV29-1 to TRBJ2-7; the D gene could be TRBD1 or TRBD2 (6 bases each). This CDR3 is 13 amino acids long. Germline lookup yields CDR1 SQVTM and CDR2 ANQGSEA. Trimming took 7 bases from V and 3 from J, leaving 16 bases between them. CDR3 in DNA: TGCAGCGGGGGGGCAGGGGTGAACTACGAGCAGTACTTC. Protein: CSGGAGVNYEQYF.

This clone was counted only a few times. The sequenced fragment ends 1 residue before the CDR3 boundary, so the rest is inferred from the germline J gene. The chain employs TRBV6-1 and TRBJ1-3; D gene ambiguous. Germline lookup yields CDR1 MNHNS and CDR2 SASEGT. The CDR3 length is 17 residues. The V end lost 0 bases, the J end lost 0 bases, and 12 bases lay between the germline ends. The CDR3 here is CASSEALPASSGNTIYF. CDR3 DNA, as far as it was read: TGTGCCAGCAGTGAAGCGCTTCCGGCCAGCTCTGGAAACACCATATAT.

This clone was counted between two and nine times. This rearrangement joins TRBV6-8 to TRBJ1-5; D not resolved. The CDR3 totals 13 residues. V lost 5 bases and J 1 base, leaving 6 bases between the germline ends. The germline CDR1 and CDR2 sequences are MNHGY and SAAAGT. The CDR3: CASSVGSNQPQHF. The CDR3 DNA reads as TGTGCCAGCAGTGTTGGGAGCAATCAGCCCCAGCATTTT.

The chain employs TRBV19 and TRBJ1-2, with D possibly being TRBD1 (5 bases). V lost 6 bases, J lost 7 bases, and 12 bases lay in between. The V gene's germline CDR1 is LNHDA and CDR2 SQIVND (reference sequence). The CDR3 consists of 12 residues. The CDR3 DNA sequence: TGTGCCAGTAGGGTTCGTGGGGGTGGCTACACCTTC. Its protein product is CASRVRGGGYTF.

V and J are TRBV5-1 and TRBJ1-4; D call uncertain. The V gene lost 5 bases and the J gene lost 8 bases, with 16 bases spanning the gap. This CDR3 contains 14 residues. Germline CDR1 SGHRS, CDR2 YFSETQ. CDR3 protein: CASSRGGGEEKLFF. The DNA of the CDR3 is TGCGCCAGCAGTCGCGGTGGCGGGGAGGAAAAACTGTTTTTT.

This clone showed up just a few times. The chain carries TRBV9 and TRBJ1-2; D is uncertain. CDR1 and CDR2 from the germline V gene are SGDLS and YYNGEE. This CDR3 comprises 12 residues. V lost 5 bases, J lost 8 bases, and 13 bases lay in between. The CDR3 sequence is CASSVSGNGYTF. CDR3 DNA: TGTGCCAGCAGTGTTTCGGGGAACGGCTACACCTTC.

The sample holds many counts of this clone. The chain has TRBV11-3 and TRBJ2-7, with no clear D. CDR1 SGHNT and CDR2 YENEEA come from the germline V gene. Between the trimmed V and J ends, which lost 1 base and 3 bases, there was a span of 10 bases. This CDR3 contains 14 residues. This chain's CDR3 is CASSLGVAVYEQYF. CDR3 DNA sequence: TGTGCCAGCAGCTTAGGGGTGGCAGTCTACGAGCAGTACTTC. The complete variable domain, with remaining parts taken from reference TRBV11-3 and TRBJ2-7, reads EAGVVQSPRYKIIEKKQPVAFWCNPISGHNTLYWYLQNLGQGPELLIRYENEEAVDDSQLPKDRFSAERLKGVDSTLKIQPAELGDSAVYLCASSLGVAVYEQYFGPGTRLTVT.

This chain connects TRBV11-3 to TRBJ2-1; a possible D gene is TRBD2 (6 bases). Germline V CDR1 and CDR2: SGHNT, YENEEA. Trimming took 2 bases from V and 5 from J, leaving 13 bases between them. The CDR3 spans 15 residues. The CDR3 region has the DNA TGTGCCAGCAGCTTACGGAGGGTGAGGGACAATGAGCAGTTCTTC. It is translated as CASSLRRVRDNEQFF.

The sample holds a few counts of this clone. V is TRBV9 and J is TRBJ2-7, with D possibly called TRBD1 or TRBD2 (5 bases each). This CDR3 comprises 12 residues. The V gene lost 6 bases and the J gene lost 6 bases, with 13 bases spanning the gap. Germline CDR1 reads SGDLS; CDR2 reads YYNGEE. As DNA, the CDR3 is TGTGCCAGCACTTCACCTGGGGGCGAGCAGTACTTC. This translates into CASTSPGGEQYF.

This clone was detected a few times. The rearrangement links TRBV30 to TRBJ1-4; D is unclear. The ends were cut back, 2 bases at V and 0 bases at J, with 7 bases in the middle. The CDR3 totals 14 residues. Germline V CDR1 and CDR2: GTSNPN, SVGIG (reference sequence). DNA of the CDR3: TGTGCCTGGAGTACTAAAGCAACTAATGAAAAACTGTTTTTT. As protein: CAWSTKATNEKLFF.

This clone has just a few counts. This chain joins TRBV11-3 and TRBJ2-5, with D possibly matching TRBD1 (6 bases). The germline V and J ends were trimmed by 5 bases and 5 bases, with 15 bases remaining between them. CDR1 and CDR2 from the germline V gene are SGHNT and YENEEA. The CDR3 is made up of 14 amino acids. CDR3 DNA sequence: TGTGCCAGCAGCCCGGGGACAAGGTGGGAGACCCAGTACTTC. Encoded protein: CASSPGTRWETQYF. The complete variable domain, with remaining parts taken from reference TRBV11-3 and TRBJ2-5, reads EAGVVQSPRYKIIEKKQPVAFWCNPISGHNTLYWYLQNLGQGPELLIRYENEEAVDDSQLPKDRFSAERLKGVDSTLKIQPAELGDSAVYLCASSPGTRWETQYFGPGTRLLVL.

The genes are TRBV9 and TRBJ2-3; D gene ambiguous. V was pared by 0 bases and J by 0 bases, with 11 bases between. Looked up from germline, CDR1 is SGDLS and CDR2 is YYNGEE. This CDR3 has 16 residues. The CDR3, as DNA: TGTGCCAGCAGCGTAGGTTCCCGGCGGAGCACAGATACGCAGTATTTT. Its translation: CASSVGSRRSTDTQYF.

This clone turned up a few times. The chain couples TRBV11-3 to TRBJ1-2; possible D gene TRBD1, 5 bases. In germline, CDR1 is SGHNT, CDR2 YENEEA. The CDR3 is 15 residues long. Deletions cut 5 bases from V and 7 bases from J, with 20 bases between. The CDR3 sequence is CASSPVGQGVSGYTF. CDR3 bases: TGTGCCAGCAGCCCCGTGGGGCAGGGTGTAAGTGGCTACACCTTC.

This clone was counted a few times. The V and J genes are TRBV1 and TRBJ2-1; the table calls TRBD1, which could not be checked here. TRBV1 is termed a pseudogene. This CDR3 is built from 17 residues. Written as DNA, the CDR3 is TGCACCAGCAGCCACCAACAGGGGACAACACCCTCCAATGAGCAGTTCTTC. Translated, it gives CTSSHQQGTTPSNEQFF.

The chain uses TRBV19 and TRBJ2-7, with D perhaps TRBD1 (6 bases). V was cut by 5 bases and J by 2 bases, with 10 bases left in between. The CDR3 is made up of 13 amino acids. Germline V gene lookup returns CDR1 LNHDA and CDR2 SQIVND (reference sequence). CDR3: CASSPGQTYEQYF. The CDR3 DNA reads as TGTGCCAGTAGTCCCGGACAGACCTACGAGCAGTACTTC.

The chain combines TRBV9 with TRBJ2-2; D remains unclear. CDR1 is SGDLS and CDR2 is YYNGEE in the germline V gene. CDR3 length: 14 residues. V was pared by 1 base and J by 2 bases, with 6 bases between. Here the CDR3 reads CASSVFSNTGELFF. The CDR3 DNA is TGTGCCAGCAGCGTATTCTCCAACACCGGGGAGCTGTTTTTT.

Only a few counts were recorded for this clone. This rearrangement joins TRBV6-8 to TRBJ2-7, with 7 bases matching TRBD1. Germline CDR1 is MNHGY and CDR2 is SAAAGT. V was pared by 5 bases and J by 1 base, with 17 bases of the junction left unmatched. The CDR3 consists of 18 residues. The CDR3 loop reads CASSDFAPGTDVSYEQYF. CDR3 bases: TGTGCCAGCAGTGACTTTGCTCCCGGGACAGACGTATCCTACGAGCAGTACTTC.

The V gene is TRBV19, the J gene TRBJ1-1; TRBD1 aligns across 8 bases. The germline gives CDR1 LNHDA, CDR2 SQIVND (reference sequence). V shed 6 bases and J 8 bases; nucleotides not matched to a gene: 2. The CDR3 length is 11 residues. The CDR3 region is CASSGQGEAFF. For the CDR3, the DNA is TGTGCCAGTAGCGGACAGGGAGAAGCTTTCTTT. Combining the CDR3 with reference TRBV19 and TRBJ1-1 gives the whole variable domain DGGITQSPKYLFRKEGQNVTLSCEQNLNHDAMYWYRQDPGQGLRLIYYSQIVNDFQKGDIAEGYSVSREKKESFPLTVTSAQKNPTAFYLCASSGQGEAFFGQGTRLTVV.

V usage is TRBV6-8 and J usage is TRBJ1-3; D not resolved. Per germline, CDR1 MNHGY and CDR2 SAAAGT. V lost 0 bases to trimming and J lost 0 bases, with 9 bases between them. The CDR3 extends over 16 amino acids. Here the CDR3 DNA reads TGTGCCAGCAGTTACTCCAACTCTCACTCTGGAAACACCATATATTTT. Translated, it gives CASSYSNSHSGNTIYF.

This clone was recorded many times. V usage is TRBV11-3 and J usage is TRBJ2-7; 8 nucleotides match TRBD1. CDR1 SGHNT and CDR2 YENEEA come from the germline V gene. The length of the CDR3 is 15 residues. Germline trimming cut 4 bases from V and 6 bases from J; bases unmatched to any gene: 11. The CDR3 region is CASSSPGTGIAEQYF. CDR3 DNA sequence: TGTGCCAGCAGCTCTCCCGGGACAGGAATCGCCGAGCAGTACTTC. The entire variable domain, with the rest obtained from reference TRBV11-3 and TRBJ2-7, is as follows: EAGVVQSPRYKIIEKKQPVAFWCNPISGHNTLYWYLQNLGQGPELLIRYENEEAVDDSQLPKDRFSAERLKGVDSTLKIQPAELGDSAVYLCASSSPGTGIAEQYFGPGTRLTVT.

There are a few counts of this clone. V is TRBV11-3 and J is TRBJ2-5; D tentatively fits TRBD1 or TRBD2 (5 bases each). This CDR3 spans 15 amino acids. V lost 3 bases to trimming and J lost 1 base, with 12 bases between them. Per the germline V gene, CDR1 is SGHNT and CDR2 is YENEEA. The DNA for the CDR3 is TGTGCCAGCAGCTTCGGGACCGGGGCCCAAGAGACCCAGTACTTC. It codes for CASSFGTGAQETQYF.

This clone was detected only once. The rearrangement joins TRBV30 to TRBJ1-6, with D possibly being TRBD1 (5 bases). V lost 3 bases and J lost 8, with 8 bases in between. The CDR3 extends over 12 amino acids. The germline V gene has CDR1 GTSNPN and CDR2 SVGIG (reference sequence). DNA of the CDR3: TGTGCCTGGAGCAGGGTAGATTCACCCCTCCACTTT. Translating it yields CAWSRVDSPLHF.

V is TRBV6-7 and J is TRBJ1-2, with D uncertain. TRBV6-7 is an open reading frame, and its role is uncertain. This CDR3 is 11 amino acids long. Trimming removed 11 bases from V and 8 bases from J, with 15 bases in between. CDR3 sequence: CAAKRSGGYTF. CDR3 sequence (DNA): TGTGCCGCGAAACGGTCTGGGGGCTACACCTTC.